This T cell receptor (beta chain) was sequenced for a study of response to subunit inactivated influenza vaccine. Germline V gene lookup returns CDR1 SGHAT and CDR2 FQDESV (reference sequence). CDR3 length: 12 residues. Trimming removed 5 bases from V and 5 bases from J, with 9 bases in between. One entry per CDR3 protein results from TCRdb running MiXCR on the RT-PCR reads. This repertoire shows a few hundred thousand distinct CDR3 sequences, 12% to 15% found once; its top ten account for roughly 10%. This receptor was taken from a man between 45 and 60 years old who received an inactivated influenza vaccine. This material consisted of PBMCs from blood, taken about 11 days after vaccination. The rearrangement links TRBV11-1 to TRBJ2-5; no clear D. The CDR3 DNA reads TGTGCCAGCAGCCTTCCCTGGGAGACCCAGTACTTC. Translating it yields CASSLPWETQYF.